The TCR beta chain described here comes from a study of radiation and T cells in renal cell carcinoma. Sequencing used immunoSEQ multiplex PCR; TCRdb keeps in-frame clones, though not all of them. The sample has over 30,000 clones, roughly 80% seen once; the top ten hold roughly a third. Time point meaning: blood 4 weeks post-SBRT, at nephrectomy. Treatment denoted: 15 Gy SBRT to primary tumor, nephrectomy 4 weeks later. The CDR3 is 12 residues long. Deletions cut 2 bases from V and 6 bases from J, with 8 bases between. Germline V gene data show CDR1 as SGHNT and CDR2 as YYREEE (reference sequence). The source was blood, collected from a patient whose treatment included radiotherapy and nephrectomy. The genes are TRBV5-4 and TRBJ1-2; D possibly corresponds to TRBD1 (5 bases). The sequence was obtained from a man in his fifties or sixties with renal cell carcinoma. CDR3 nucleotides: TGTGCCAGCAGCTTTGGGGGGGATGGCTACACCTTC. The encoded protein is CASSFGGDGYTF.